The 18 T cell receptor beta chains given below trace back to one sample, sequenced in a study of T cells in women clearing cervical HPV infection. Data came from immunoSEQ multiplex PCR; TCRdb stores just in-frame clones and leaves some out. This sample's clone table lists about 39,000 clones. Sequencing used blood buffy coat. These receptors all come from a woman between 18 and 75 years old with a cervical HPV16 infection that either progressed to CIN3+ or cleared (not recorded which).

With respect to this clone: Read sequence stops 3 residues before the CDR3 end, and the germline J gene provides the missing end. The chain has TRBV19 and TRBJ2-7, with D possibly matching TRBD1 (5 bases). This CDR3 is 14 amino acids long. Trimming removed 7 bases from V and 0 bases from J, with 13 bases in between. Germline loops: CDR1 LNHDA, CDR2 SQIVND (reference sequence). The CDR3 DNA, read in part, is TGTGCCAGTAAGGGGCAGCAAACCTCCTACGAG. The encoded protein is CASKGQQTSYE. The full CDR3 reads CASKGQQTSYEQYF.

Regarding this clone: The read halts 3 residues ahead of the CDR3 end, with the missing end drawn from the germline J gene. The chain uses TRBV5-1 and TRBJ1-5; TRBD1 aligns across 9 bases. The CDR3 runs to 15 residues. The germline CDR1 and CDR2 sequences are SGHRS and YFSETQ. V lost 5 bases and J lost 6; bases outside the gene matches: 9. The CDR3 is CASSTGTGIGQPQHF. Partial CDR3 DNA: TGCGCCAGCAGTACCGGGACAGGGATTGGTCAGCCC.

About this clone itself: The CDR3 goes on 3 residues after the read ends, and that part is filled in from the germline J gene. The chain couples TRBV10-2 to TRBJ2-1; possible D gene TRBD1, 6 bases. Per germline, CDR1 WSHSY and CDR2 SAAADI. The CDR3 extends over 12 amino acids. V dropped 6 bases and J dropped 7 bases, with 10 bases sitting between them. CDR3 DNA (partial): TGCGCCAGCAGCGAACAGGGTAATGAG. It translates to CASSEQGNE. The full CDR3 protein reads CASSEQGNEQFF.

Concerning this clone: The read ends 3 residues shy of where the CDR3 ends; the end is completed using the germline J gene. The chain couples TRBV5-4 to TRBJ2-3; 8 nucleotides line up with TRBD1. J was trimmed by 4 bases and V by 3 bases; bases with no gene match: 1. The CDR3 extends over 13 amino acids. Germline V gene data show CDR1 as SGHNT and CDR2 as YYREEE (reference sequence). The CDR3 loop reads CASSWTGSDTQYF. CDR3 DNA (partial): TGTGCCAGCAGCTGGACAGGGTCAGATACG. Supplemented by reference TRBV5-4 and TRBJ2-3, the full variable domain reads ETGVTQSPTHLIKTRGQQVTLRCSSQSGHNTVSWYQQALGQGPQFIFQYYREEENGRGNFPPRFSGLQFPNYSSELNVNALELDDSALYLCASSWTGSDTQYFGPGTRLTVL.

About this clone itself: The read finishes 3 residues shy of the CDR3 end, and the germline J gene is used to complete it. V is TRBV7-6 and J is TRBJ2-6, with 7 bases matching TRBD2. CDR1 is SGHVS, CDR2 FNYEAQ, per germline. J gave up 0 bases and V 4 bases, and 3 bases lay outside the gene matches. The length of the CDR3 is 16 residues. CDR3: CASSSGGNSGANVLTF. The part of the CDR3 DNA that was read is TGTGCCAGCAGCTCGGGGGGTAACTCTGGGGCCAACGTC.

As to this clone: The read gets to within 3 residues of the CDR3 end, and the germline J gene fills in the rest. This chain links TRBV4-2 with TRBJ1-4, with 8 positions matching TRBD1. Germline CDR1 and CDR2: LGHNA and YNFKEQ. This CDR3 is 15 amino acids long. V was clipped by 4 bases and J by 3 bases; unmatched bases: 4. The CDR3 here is CASSPQQGANEKLFF. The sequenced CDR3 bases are TGTGCCAGCAGCCCGCAACAGGGGGCTAATGAAAAA.

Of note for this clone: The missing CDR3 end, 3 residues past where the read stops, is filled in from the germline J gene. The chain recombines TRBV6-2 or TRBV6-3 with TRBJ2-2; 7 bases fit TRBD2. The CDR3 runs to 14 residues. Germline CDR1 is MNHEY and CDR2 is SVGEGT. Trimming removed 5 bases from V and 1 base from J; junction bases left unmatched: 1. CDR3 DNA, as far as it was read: TGTGCCAGCAGTCCGGGGGGGAACACCGGGGAG. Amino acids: CASSPGGNTGE. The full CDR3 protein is CASSPGGNTGELFF.

This CDR3 reads CASSPGQGRNQPQHF. The sequenced CDR3 bases are TGTGCCAGCAGCCCTGGACAGGGAAGGAATCAGCCC. The chain links TRBV5-6 to TRBJ1-5; 8 bases match TRBD1. The read falls 3 residues short of the CDR3 end, and the missing part is taken from the germline J gene. Germline-derived CDR1 and CDR2 are SGHDT and YYEEEE. The CDR3 runs to 15 residues. J lost 4 bases, V lost 4 bases, and 7 bases had no gene match. The variable domain in full, completed from reference TRBV5-6 and TRBJ1-5, reads DAGVTQSPTHLIKTRGQQVTLRCSPKSGHDTVSWYQQALGQGPQFIFQYYEEEERQRGNFPDRFSGHQFPNYSSELNVNALLLGDSALYLCASSPGQGRNQPQHFGDGTRLSIL.

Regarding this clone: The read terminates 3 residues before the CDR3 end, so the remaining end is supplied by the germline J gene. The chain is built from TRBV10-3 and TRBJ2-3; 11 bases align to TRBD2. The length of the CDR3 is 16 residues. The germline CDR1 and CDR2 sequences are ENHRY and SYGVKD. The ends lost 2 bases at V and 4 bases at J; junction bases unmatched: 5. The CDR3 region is CAISEISGGAADTQYF. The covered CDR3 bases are TGTGCCATCAGTGAGATTAGCGGGGGGGCCGCAGATACG.

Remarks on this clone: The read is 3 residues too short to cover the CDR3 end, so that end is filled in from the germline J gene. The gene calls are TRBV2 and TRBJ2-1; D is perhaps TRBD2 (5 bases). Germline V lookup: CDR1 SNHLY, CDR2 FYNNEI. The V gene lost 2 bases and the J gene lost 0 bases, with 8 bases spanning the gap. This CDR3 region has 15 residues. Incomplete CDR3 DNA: TGTGCCAGCAGTGAACGGGGAAGCTCCTACAATGAG. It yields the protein CASSERGSSYNE. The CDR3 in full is CASSERGSSYNEQFF. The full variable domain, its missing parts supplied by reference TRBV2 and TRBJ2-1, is EPEVTQTPSHQVTQMGQEVILRCVPISNHLYFYWYRQILGQKVEFLVSFYNNEISEKSEIFDDQFSVERPDGSNFTLKIRSTKLEDSAMYFCASSERGSSYNEQFFGPGTRLTVL.

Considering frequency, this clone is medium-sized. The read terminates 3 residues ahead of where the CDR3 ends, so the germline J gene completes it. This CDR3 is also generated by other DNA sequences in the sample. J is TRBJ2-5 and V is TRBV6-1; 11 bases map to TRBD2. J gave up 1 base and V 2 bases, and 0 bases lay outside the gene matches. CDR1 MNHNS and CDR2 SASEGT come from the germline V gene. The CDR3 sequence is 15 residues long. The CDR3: CASSELAGGQETQYF. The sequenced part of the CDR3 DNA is TGTGCCAGCAGTGAACTAGCGGGGGGCCAAGAGACC.

CDR3 sequence reads: CASSEGWTDGYTF. CDR3 bases read: TGTGCCAGCAGTGAAGGATGGACAGATGGC. The rearrangement links TRBV6-1 to TRBJ1-2, with a possible D match to TRBD1 (6 bases). Read sequence stops 3 residues before the CDR3 end, and the germline J gene provides the missing end. The CDR3 spans 13 residues. V was pared by 1 base and J by 6 bases, with 9 bases between. Germline V gene sequence: CDR1 MNHNS, CDR2 SASEGT.

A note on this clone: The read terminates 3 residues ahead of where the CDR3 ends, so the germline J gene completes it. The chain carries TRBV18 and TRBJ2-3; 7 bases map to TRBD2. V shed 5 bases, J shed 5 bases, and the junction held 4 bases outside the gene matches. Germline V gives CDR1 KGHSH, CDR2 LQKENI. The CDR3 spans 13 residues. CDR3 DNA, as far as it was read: TGTGCCAGCTCAGCCCCTAGCGGAGATACG. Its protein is CASSAPSGDT. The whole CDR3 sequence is CASSAPSGDTQYF. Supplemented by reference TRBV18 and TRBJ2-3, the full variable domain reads NAGVMQNPRHLVRRRGQEARLRCSPMKGHSHVYWYRQLPEEGLKFMVYLQKENIIDESGMPKERFSAEFPKEGPSILRIQQVVRGDSAAYFCASSAPSGDTQYFGPGTRLTVL.

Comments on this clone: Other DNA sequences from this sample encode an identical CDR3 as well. CDR3 residues: CSARVAAGETQYF. The sequenced part of the CDR3 DNA is TGCAGTGCTAGAGTGGCGGCGGGGGAGACC. The rearrangement joins TRBV20-1 to TRBJ2-5; a weak D match, TRBD2 (6 bases). The read gets to within 3 residues of the CDR3 end, and the germline J gene fills in the rest. The CDR3 covers 13 residues. Per the germline V gene, CDR1 is DFQATT and CDR2 is SNEGSKA (reference sequence). Trimming took off 1 base at V and 5 bases at J, with 11 bases between the two ends.

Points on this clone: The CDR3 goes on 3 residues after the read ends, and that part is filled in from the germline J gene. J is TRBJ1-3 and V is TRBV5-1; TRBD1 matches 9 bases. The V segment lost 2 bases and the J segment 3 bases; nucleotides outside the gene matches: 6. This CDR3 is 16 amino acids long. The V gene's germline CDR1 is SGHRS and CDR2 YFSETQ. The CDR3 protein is CASSFYRGRNGNTIYF. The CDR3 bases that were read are TGCGCCAGCAGCTTCTACAGGGGGCGGAATGGAAACACC.

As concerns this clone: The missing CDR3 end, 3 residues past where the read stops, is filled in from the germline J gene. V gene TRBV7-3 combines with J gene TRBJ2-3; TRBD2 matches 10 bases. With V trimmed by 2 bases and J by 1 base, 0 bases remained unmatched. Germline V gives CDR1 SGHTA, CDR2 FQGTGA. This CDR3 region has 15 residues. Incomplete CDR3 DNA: TGTGCCAGCAGCTTACTAGCGGGGGGCACAGATACG. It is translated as CASSLLAGGTDT. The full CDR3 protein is CASSLLAGGTDTQYF.

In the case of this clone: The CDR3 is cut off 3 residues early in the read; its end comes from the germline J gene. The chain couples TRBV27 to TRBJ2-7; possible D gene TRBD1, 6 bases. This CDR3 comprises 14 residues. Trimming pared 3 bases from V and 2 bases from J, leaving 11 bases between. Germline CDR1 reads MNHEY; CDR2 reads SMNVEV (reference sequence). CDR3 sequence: CASSLIQGPYEQYF. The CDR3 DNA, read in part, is TGTGCCAGCAGTTTGATTCAGGGGCCCTACGAG.

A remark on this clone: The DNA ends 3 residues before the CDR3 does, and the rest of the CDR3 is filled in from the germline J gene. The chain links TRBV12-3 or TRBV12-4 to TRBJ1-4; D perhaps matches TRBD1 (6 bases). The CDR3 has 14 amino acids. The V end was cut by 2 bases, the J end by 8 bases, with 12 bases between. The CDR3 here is CASSLSGAGEKLFF. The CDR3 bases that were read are TGTGCCAGCAGTTTATCAGGGGCTGGAGAAAAA.